One sample yielded the 30 T cell receptor beta chains listed below, sequenced in a study of T-cell reconstitution after alpha-beta-depleted transplantation in children listed by TCRdb under 2016. The library was generated by PCR. The instrument given in TCRdb is Illumina HiSeq 2500. To normalize quantification of the TCRbeta repertoire, the TCR libraries were built with molecular barcoding that relied on unique molecular identifiers. The public reads were reanalyzed by TCRdb: fastp trimming at Q25, MiXCR alignment, in-frame beta chains only. Rows matching on CDR3 protein sequence are summarized as one entry with the most common DNA and genes. The sample has more than 550,000 distinct CDR3 sequences on record, 10% to 13% of them singletons. The biggest ten clones account for roughly 4% of the sample. The sample here was PBMCs from the stem cell graft donor, taken from the stem cell graft. These receptors all come from a human donor who donated a stem cell graft to a child with acute myeloid leukemia.

To note about this clonotype: A single base separates this from a much larger clone, so it may be a read error. The chain links TRBV9 to TRBJ2-1; D not resolved. Germline CDR1 is SGDLS and CDR2 is YYNGEE. The V end lost 2 bases, the J end lost 3 bases, and 12 bases lay between the germline ends. There are 15 residues in the CDR3. CDR3 sequence reads: CASSVRWDGYNEQFF. CDR3 DNA: TGTGCCAGCAGCGTCAGGTGGGATGGCTACAATGAGCAGTTCTTC.

The chain combines TRBV18 with TRBJ2-7, with 8 bases identical to TRBD1. Trimming removed 6 bases from V and 0 bases from J; junction bases left unmatched: 10. This CDR3 is built from 16 residues. The germline CDR1 and CDR2 sequences are KGHSH and LQKENI. DNA for the CDR3: TGTGCCAGCTCCCAATCCGGGACAGGCTTCTCCTACGAGCAGTACTTC. This translates into CASSQSGTGFSYEQYF.

V and J are TRBV6-2 or TRBV6-3 and TRBJ2-7; 10 bases are shared with TRBD2. This CDR3 has 15 residues. With V trimmed by 4 bases and J by 6 bases, 9 bases remained unmatched. Germline V gene lookup returns CDR1 MNHEY and CDR2 SVGEGT. The CDR3: CASSFGGASGSEQYF. The DNA for the CDR3 is TGTGCCAGCAGTTTCGGCGGGGCTAGCGGGAGCGAGCAGTACTTC.

This chain links TRBV4-3 with TRBJ2-3; 16 nucleotides agree with TRBD2. Germline-derived CDR1 and CDR2 are LGHNA and YSLEER. This CDR3 comprises 19 residues. V lost 0 bases to trimming and J lost 6 bases; unmatched junction nucleotides: 9. The CDR3 nucleotides read TGCGCCAGCAGCCAAGAACCGGGACTAGCGGGAGGGGAGGGGGATACGCAGTATTTT. Translation gives CASSQEPGLAGGEGDTQYF.

This clonotype was seen a few times. The chain carries TRBV12-3 or TRBV12-4 and TRBJ1-5; perhaps TRBD1 as D (5 bases). The CDR3 is 15 amino acids. V was shortened by 2 bases and J by 2 bases, with 10 bases between the two germline ends. The CDR3 sequence is CASSLQRGGNQPQHF. CDR3 DNA: TGTGCCAGCAGTTTACAAAGAGGGGGCAATCAGCCCCAGCATTTT.

This chain links TRBV29-1 with TRBJ2-3; no firm D call. This CDR3 has 13 amino acids. Germline values: CDR1 SQVTM, CDR2 ANQGSEA. The V and J ends lost 3 bases and 0 bases respectively, with 7 bases between them. The CDR3 protein is CSVDVQSTDTQYF. Here the CDR3 DNA reads TGCAGCGTTGACGTCCAAAGCACAGATACGCAGTATTTT.

V and J are TRBV30 and TRBJ2-5, with D perhaps given as TRBD1 or TRBD2 (5 bases each). The V gene lost 2 bases and the J gene lost 5 bases, with 12 bases spanning the gap. Germline CDR1 GTSNPN, CDR2 SVGIG (reference sequence). CDR3 length: 13 residues. CDR3 amino acids: CAWSRGDRETQYF. The DNA of the CDR3 is TGTGCCTGGAGTAGAGGGGATAGGGAGACCCAGTACTTC.

CDR3 loop: CASSLVASGSGEQFF. Here the CDR3 DNA reads TGTGCCAGCAGCTTAGTAGCTAGCGGGAGCGGTGAGCAGTTCTTC. The chain has TRBV7-3 and TRBJ2-1; TRBD2 aligns across 10 bases. Unmatched junction bases numbered 7, after V lost 2 bases and J lost 9 bases. The CDR3 runs 15 residues. Germline assignment: CDR1 SGHTA and CDR2 FQGTGA.

The CDR3 DNA reads as TGTGCCAGCAGCATAGGACGGCTGGGTGATGGCTACACCTTC. It specifies CASSIGRLGDGYTF. The chain joins TRBV2 to TRBJ1-2; D remains unclear. Deletions cut 6 bases from V and 6 bases from J, with 17 bases between. The length of the CDR3 is 14 residues. CDR1 is SNHLY, CDR2 FYNNEI, per germline.

In this sample, this clonotype turned up a few times. The V gene is TRBV28, the J gene TRBJ1-5; D is unclear. The ends were cut back, 3 bases at V and 6 bases at J, with 18 bases in the middle. The CDR3 extends over 16 amino acids. The V gene's germline CDR1 is MDHEN and CDR2 SYDVKM. The CDR3 DNA follows: TGTGCCAGCAGTTTTTCAGAGCTTAGTACGGGTCAGCCCCAGCATTTT. Translating gives CASSFSELSTGQPQHF.

This clonotype was seen more than once but under ten times. This chain uses TRBV5-1 with TRBJ2-1, with a weak D call TRBD2 (7 bases). The CDR3 totals 18 residues. With 3 bases removed from V and 2 bases from J, the gap between germline ends came to 21 bases. Germline CDR1 and CDR2: SGHRS and YFSETQ. The DNA of the CDR3 is TGCGCCAGCAGCTGGGGGGGGACAACGAGCTCGGCCTACAATGAGCAGTTCTTC. Encoded protein: CASSWGGTTSSAYNEQFF. Using reference TRBV5-1 and TRBJ2-1 for the parts outside the CDR3, the full variable domain is KAGVTQTPRYLIKTRGQQVTLSCSPISGHRSVSWYQQTPGQGLQFLFEYFSETQRNKGNFPGRFSGRQFSNSRSEMNVSTLELGDSALYLCASSWGGTTSSAYNEQFFGPGTRLTVL.

J is TRBJ2-4 and V is TRBV5-1, with a possible D match to TRBD1 (6 bases). CDR1 and CDR2 from the germline V gene are SGHRS and YFSETQ. V was cut by 4 bases and J by 0 bases, with 14 bases left in between. This CDR3 has 16 residues. This CDR3 reads CASSLDSSLAKNIQYF. CDR3 sequence (DNA): TGCGCCAGCAGCCTGGACAGTTCATTAGCCAAAAACATTCAGTACTTC.

V and J are TRBV7-3 and TRBJ2-7; 11 bases agree with TRBD2. This CDR3 has 15 residues. Trimming at V came to 5 bases and at J to 6 bases, leaving 9 bases not matched to a gene. The germline gives CDR1 SGHTA, CDR2 FQGTGA. This CDR3 reads CASSLLTSGSGEQYF. CDR3 coding DNA: TGTGCCAGCAGCCTATTAACTAGCGGGAGCGGCGAGCAGTACTTC.

The J gene is TRBJ2-3, the V gene TRBV4-2, with unresolved D. V lost 1 base to trimming and J lost 1 base, with 9 bases between them. The V gene's germline CDR1 is LGHNA and CDR2 YNFKEQ. The CDR3 spans 15 residues. CDR3 protein: CASSQGSQGTDTQYF. For the CDR3, the DNA is TGTGCCAGCAGCCAAGGCTCGCAGGGCACAGATACGCAGTATTTT.

V is TRBV18 and J is TRBJ2-1; D is ambiguous. From germline, CDR1 is KGHSH and CDR2 LQKENI. V was clipped by 1 base and J by 7 bases, with 14 bases between them. The CDR3 sequence is 15 residues long. The CDR3 DNA sequence: TGTGCCAGCTCACCACGGCCCGGGTTTGGGAATGAGCAGTTCTTC. Translated: CASSPRPGFGNEQFF.

On this clonotype itself: One base away lies a much larger clone, so this may be a sequencing read error. The chain combines TRBV7-9 with TRBJ2-5; the D call may be TRBD1 or TRBD2 (5 bases each). CDR3 size: 14 residues. Per germline, CDR1 SEHNR and CDR2 FQNEAQ (reference sequence). The CDR3 region has the DNA TGTGCCAGCAGCCCCACGGGGACGACGGAGACCCAGTGCTTC. The encoded protein is CASSPTGTTETQCF.

There are many counts of this clonotype. The rearrangement links TRBV7-6 to TRBJ2-3; D is perhaps TRBD1 (5 bases). Per the germline V gene, CDR1 is SGHVS and CDR2 is FNYEAQ. The CDR3 loop spans 16 amino acids. The germline V and J ends were trimmed by 1 base and 0 bases, with 11 bases remaining between them. The CDR3: CASSLGGGTSTDTQYF. The CDR3 DNA follows: TGTGCCAGCAGCTTAGGGGGCGGTACTAGCACAGATACGCAGTATTTT.

Only a few counts were recorded for this clonotype. This chain connects TRBV20-1 to TRBJ2-7; 11 bases match TRBD2. Germline lookup yields CDR1 DFQATT and CDR2 SNEGSKA (reference sequence). The CDR3 has 11 residues. The J segment lost 13 bases and the V segment lost 3 bases, leaving 5 bases of the junction unmatched. The CDR3 DNA is TGCAGTGCTAGGACTAGCGGGAAGGCTTACTTC. It translates to CSARTSGKAYF.

This clonotype turned up a few times. This sequence joins TRBV20-1 and TRBJ2-2; TRBD2 agrees at 13 bases. Trimming cost V 2 bases and J 7 bases; bases outside gene matches: 7. The CDR3 is made up of 16 amino acids. Germline CDR1 and CDR2: DFQATT and SNEGSKA (reference sequence). The CDR3 sequence is CSARRLAGGLGGELFF. The CDR3 DNA reads TGCAGTGCTAGAAGACTAGCGGGAGGTCTGGGCGGGGAGCTGTTTTTT.

The sample holds many counts of this clonotype. This rearrangement joins TRBV29-1 to TRBJ1-1, with D tentatively TRBD1 (5 bases). This CDR3 spans 11 amino acids. Germline V gene data show CDR1 as SQVTM and CDR2 as ANQGSEA. The V end was cut by 3 bases, the J end by 4 bases, with 6 bases between. CDR3 loop: CSVDGGTEAFF. CDR3 in DNA: TGCAGCGTTGATGGGGGCACTGAAGCTTTCTTT.

This clonotype was seen a few times. The V call is TRBV11-2, the J call TRBJ2-7, with 12 positions matching TRBD2. The CDR3 has 19 residues. Germline V lookup: CDR1 SGHAT, CDR2 FQNNGV. With 6 bases clipped from V and 0 bases from J, the junction kept 15 bases outside the gene matches. CDR3 nucleotides: TGTGCCAGCAGTAAAAAAAGGACTAGCGGGACTATGTACTCCTACGAGCAGTACTTC. This gives the protein CASSKKRTSGTMYSYEQYF.

The V call is TRBV25-1, the J call TRBJ1-5, with D unresolved. The CDR3 runs 11 residues. V shed 4 bases and J shed 7 bases, with 5 bases lying between them. Germline lookup yields CDR1 MGHDK and CDR2 SYGVNS. The CDR3 nucleotides read TGTGCCAGCAGTGGCCAACAGCCCCAGCATTTT. Protein: CASSGQQPQHF.

Notes on this clonotype: At one of its ends the junction is not consistent with the germline gene, which may arise from a read error. V and J are TRBV20-1 and TRBJ2-1; D might be TRBD2 (5 bases). This CDR3 region has 16 residues. Germline assignment: CDR1 DFQATT and CDR2 SNEGSKA (reference sequence). CDR3 coding DNA: TGCTGTGCTAGGAGGACCCTTAGCGTAATCAGCAATGAGCAGTTCTTC. Protein product: CCARRTLSVISNEQFF.

This clonotype was recorded at least ten times. CDR3 in amino acids: CATSVARGDTDTQYF. The CDR3 nucleotides are TGTGCCACCAGTGTGGCCAGGGGGGACACAGATACGCAGTATTTT. The chain carries TRBV24-1 and TRBJ2-3; a possible D gene is TRBD1 (7 bases). The CDR3 length is 15 residues. The V and J ends lost 5 bases and 2 bases respectively, with 13 bases between them. CDR1 and CDR2 (germline): KGHDR, SFDVKD.

In this sample, this clonotype turned up a few times. This chain uses TRBV7-2 with TRBJ2-1; a weak D match, TRBD1 (9 bases). This CDR3 has 16 amino acids. Trimming cost V 5 bases and J 7 bases, with 21 bases left between them. CDR1 SGHTA and CDR2 FQGNSA come from the germline V gene. CDR3 coding DNA: TGTGCCAGCAGCAAAACCGGGACAGGGACTAGTAATGAGCAGTTCTTC. Translating gives CASSKTGTGTSNEQFF.

This clonotype was detected many times. The chain is built from TRBV7-2 and TRBJ1-2, with 10 bases lining up with TRBD1. With 1 base clipped from V and 3 bases from J, the junction kept 8 bases outside the gene matches. Germline assignment: CDR1 SGHTA and CDR2 FQGNSA. The CDR3 length is 17 residues. CDR3 coding DNA: TGTGCCAGCAGCTTAGGGATGGGGACAGGGGTCCACTATGGCTACACCTTC. Translating gives CASSLGMGTGVHYGYTF.

The gene calls are TRBV30 and TRBJ1-1; D may be TRBD1 (5 bases). V dropped 0 bases and J dropped 0 bases, with 5 bases sitting between them. Germline assignment: CDR1 GTSNPN and CDR2 SVGIG (reference sequence). The CDR3 is made up of 13 amino acids. For the CDR3, the DNA is TGTGCCTGGAGTGTGGGGGTGAACACTGAAGCTTTCTTT. Protein product: CAWSVGVNTEAFF.

This clonotype has just a few counts. The chain links TRBV7-3 to TRBJ2-1, with TRBD2 identical over 8 bases. CDR3 length: 17 residues. Losses at the gene ends were 5 bases for V and 7 bases for J; bases not matched to a gene: 16. The V gene's germline CDR1 is SGHTA and CDR2 FQGTGA. This CDR3 reads CASSPYSRSGSRNEQFF. CDR3 bases: TGTGCCAGCAGCCCATACTCCCGCAGCGGGAGCCGGAATGAGCAGTTCTTC.

This clonotype was seen a handful of times. The chain recombines TRBV5-1 with TRBJ2-1, with D possibly TRBD1 on 5 matching bases. With 0 bases removed from V and 9 bases from J, the gap between germline ends came to 16 bases. This CDR3 comprises 15 residues. The V gene's germline CDR1 is SGHRS and CDR2 YFSETQ. The CDR3 nucleotides are TGCGCCAGCAGCTTGGTCCAGCTCCAGGGTGGTGAGCAGTTCTTC. It is translated as CASSLVQLQGGEQFF. Complete variable domain (other parts from reference TRBV5-1 and TRBJ2-1): KAGVTQTPRYLIKTRGQQVTLSCSPISGHRSVSWYQQTPGQGLQFLFEYFSETQRNKGNFPGRFSGRQFSNSRSEMNVSTLELGDSALYLCASSLVQLQGGEQFFGPGTRLTVL.

This chain connects TRBV5-6 to TRBJ2-3; 9 nucleotides match TRBD1. The trim removed 3 bases at V and 6 bases at J, leaving 8 bases unmatched. Per germline, CDR1 SGHDT and CDR2 YYEEEE. The CDR3 covers 15 residues. The CDR3 spells CASSSTGGGEDTQYF. The CDR3 DNA reads TGTGCCAGCAGCTCAACAGGGGGCGGAGAGGATACGCAGTATTTT.